The sample holds one count of the clone carrying this T cell receptor beta chain. Antigen: not known. MiXCR, applied by TCRdb to the 5' RACE reads, yields one record per CDR3 protein. In the table there are roughly 40,000 distinct CDR3 sequences, around 30% of which are singletons. Study-wide points: In terms of TCR gene usage, tumor memory CD4+ T cells clustered together with blood and lymph node memory CD4+ cells, as well as with lymph node naive CD4+ cells. Tumor Treg TCRs overlapped most with tumor naive CD4+ cells.

The CDR3 is 11 amino acids. The ends were cut back, 2 bases at V and 7 bases at J, with 3 bases in the middle. Memory CD4+ T cells were sorted as CD4+CD45RO+CD25- cells. The rearrangement joins TRBV12-3 or TRBV12-4 to TRBJ1-5, with D unresolved. Sequenced: memory CD4+ T cells sorted from a lymph node. The subset: memory CD4+ T cells, CD4+CD45RO+CD25-. The TCR comes from a female donor with breast cancer. The chain's CDR3 is CASSLTQPQHF. The CDR3 DNA follows: TGTGCCAGCAGTTTAACACAGCCCCAGCATTTT.